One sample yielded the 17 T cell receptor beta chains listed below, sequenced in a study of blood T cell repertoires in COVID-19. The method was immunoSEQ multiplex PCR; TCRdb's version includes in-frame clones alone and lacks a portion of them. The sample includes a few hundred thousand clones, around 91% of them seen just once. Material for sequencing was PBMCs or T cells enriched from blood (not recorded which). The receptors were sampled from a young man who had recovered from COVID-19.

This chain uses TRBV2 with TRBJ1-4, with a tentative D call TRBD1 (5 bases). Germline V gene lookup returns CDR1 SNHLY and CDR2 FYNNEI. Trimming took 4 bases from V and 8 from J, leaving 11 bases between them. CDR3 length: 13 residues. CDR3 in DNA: TGTGCCAGCAGTGCAGGGACTGGCGAAAAACTGTTTTTT. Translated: CASSAGTGEKLFF.

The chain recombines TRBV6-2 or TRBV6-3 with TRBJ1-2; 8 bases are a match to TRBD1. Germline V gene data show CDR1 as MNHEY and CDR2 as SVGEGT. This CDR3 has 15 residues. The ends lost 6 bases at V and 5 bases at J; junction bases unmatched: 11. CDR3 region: CASRYGTGGKYGYTF. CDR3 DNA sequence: TGTGCCAGCAGATACGGAACAGGGGGGAAATATGGCTACACCTTC.

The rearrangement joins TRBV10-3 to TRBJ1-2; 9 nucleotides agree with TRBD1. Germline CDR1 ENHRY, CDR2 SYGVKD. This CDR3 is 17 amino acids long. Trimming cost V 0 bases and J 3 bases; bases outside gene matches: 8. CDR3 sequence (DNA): TGTGCCATCAGTGAGTCTGAGGGACAGGGAATCTACTATGGCTACACCTTC. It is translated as CAISESEGQGIYYGYTF.

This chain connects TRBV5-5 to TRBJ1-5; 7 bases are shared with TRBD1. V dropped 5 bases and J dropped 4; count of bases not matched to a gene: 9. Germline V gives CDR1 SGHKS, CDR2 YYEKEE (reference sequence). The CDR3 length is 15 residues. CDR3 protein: CASSLTGVGNQPQHF. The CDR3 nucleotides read TGTGCCAGCAGTCTAACAGGGGTAGGGAATCAGCCCCAGCATTTT.

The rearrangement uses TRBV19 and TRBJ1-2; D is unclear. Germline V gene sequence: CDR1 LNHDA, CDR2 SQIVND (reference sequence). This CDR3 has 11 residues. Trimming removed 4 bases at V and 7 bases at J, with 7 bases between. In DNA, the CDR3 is TGTGCCAGTAGTACCCGGGGTGGCTACACCTTC. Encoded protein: CASSTRGGYTF.

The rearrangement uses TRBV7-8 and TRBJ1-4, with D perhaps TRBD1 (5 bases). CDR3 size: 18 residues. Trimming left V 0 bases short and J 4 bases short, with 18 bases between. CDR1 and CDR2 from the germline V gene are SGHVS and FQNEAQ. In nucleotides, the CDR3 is TGTGCCAGCAGCTTAGCAAGAATTGGGGCGACTTTTAATGAAAAACTGTTTTTT. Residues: CASSLARIGATFNEKLFF.

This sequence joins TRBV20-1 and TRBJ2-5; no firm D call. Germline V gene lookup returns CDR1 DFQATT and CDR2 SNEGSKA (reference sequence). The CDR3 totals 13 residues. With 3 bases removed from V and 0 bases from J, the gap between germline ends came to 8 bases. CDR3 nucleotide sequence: TGCAGTGCTAGTGGAACAGACCAAGAGACCCAGTACTTC. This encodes CSASGTDQETQYF.

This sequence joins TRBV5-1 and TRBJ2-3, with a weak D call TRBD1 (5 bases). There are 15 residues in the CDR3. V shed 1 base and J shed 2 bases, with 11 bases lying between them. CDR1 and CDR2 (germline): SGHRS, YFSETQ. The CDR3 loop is CASSLTGRFTDTQYF. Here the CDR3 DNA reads TGCGCCAGCAGCTTGACAGGTCGTTTCACAGATACGCAGTATTTT.

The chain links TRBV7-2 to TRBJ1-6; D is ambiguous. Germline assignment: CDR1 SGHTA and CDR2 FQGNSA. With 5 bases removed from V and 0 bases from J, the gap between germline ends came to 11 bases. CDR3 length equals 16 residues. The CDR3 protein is CASSPPRPSYNSPLHF. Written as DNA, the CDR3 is TGTGCCAGCAGCCCCCCCCGTCCCTCCTATAATTCACCCCTCCACTTT.

The CDR3 here is CASRTSGYPDTQYF. CDR3 coding DNA: TGTGCCAGCCGGACTAGCGGGTACCCAGATACGCAGTATTTT. The chain recombines TRBV18 with TRBJ2-3; 11 bases are a match to TRBD2. V dropped 8 bases and J dropped 4; count of bases not matched to a gene: 5. The CDR3 spans 14 residues. Germline V lookup: CDR1 KGHSH, CDR2 LQKENI.

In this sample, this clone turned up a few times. CDR3 protein: CASSESGFPTDTQYF. The DNA for the CDR3 is TGTGCCAGCAGTGAGTCCGGGTTTCCGACAGATACGCAGTATTTT. The chain carries TRBV6-4 and TRBJ2-3, with D unresolved. Germline CDR1 reads MRHNA; CDR2 reads SNTAGT. Trimming pared 3 bases from V and 3 bases from J, leaving 13 bases between. The CDR3 has 15 amino acids.

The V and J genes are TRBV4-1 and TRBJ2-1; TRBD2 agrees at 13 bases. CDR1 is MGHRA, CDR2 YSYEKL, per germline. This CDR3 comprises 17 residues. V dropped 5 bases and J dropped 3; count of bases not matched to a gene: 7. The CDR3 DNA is TGCGCCAGCAGCGCGACTAGCGGGAGGCCCTACTACAATGAGCAGTTCTTC. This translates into CASSATSGRPYYNEQFF.

CDR3 bases: TGTGCCAGCAGGCCGGGACTACAGACCGGGGAGCTGTTTTTT. Translated, it gives CASRPGLQTGELFF. The rearrangement uses TRBV7-2 and TRBJ2-2; 7 bases align to TRBD2. CDR1 SGHTA and CDR2 FQGNSA come from the germline V gene. J gave up 5 bases and V 6 bases, and 6 bases lay outside the gene matches. The CDR3 loop spans 14 amino acids. The full variable domain, rest sourced from reference TRBV7-2 and TRBJ2-2, is GAGVSQSPSNKVTEKGKDVELRCDPISGHTALYWYRQSLGQGLEFLIYFQGNSAPDKSGLPSDRFSAERTGGSVSTLTIQRTQQEDSAVYLCASRPGLQTGELFFGEGSRLTVL.

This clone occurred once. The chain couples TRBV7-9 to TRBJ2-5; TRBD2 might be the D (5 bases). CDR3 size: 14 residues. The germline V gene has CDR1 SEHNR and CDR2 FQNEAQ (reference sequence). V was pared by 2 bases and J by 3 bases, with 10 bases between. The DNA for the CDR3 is TGTGCCAGCAGCTTATTACTAGAGAAAGAGACCCAGTACTTC. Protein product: CASSLLLEKETQYF. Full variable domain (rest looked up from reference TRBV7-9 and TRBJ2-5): DTGVSQNPRHKITKRGQNVTFRCDPISEHNRLYWYRQTLGQGPEFLTYFQNEAQLEKSRLLSDRFSAERPKGSFSTLEIQRTEQGDSAMYLCASSLLLEKETQYFGPGTRLLVL.

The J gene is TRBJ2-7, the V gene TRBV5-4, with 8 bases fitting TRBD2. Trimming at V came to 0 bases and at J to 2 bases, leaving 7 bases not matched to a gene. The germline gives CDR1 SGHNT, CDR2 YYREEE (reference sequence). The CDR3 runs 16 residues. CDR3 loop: CASSLGSPAGAYEQYF. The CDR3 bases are TGTGCCAGCAGCTTGGGTAGTCCAGCGGGAGCCTACGAGCAGTACTTC.

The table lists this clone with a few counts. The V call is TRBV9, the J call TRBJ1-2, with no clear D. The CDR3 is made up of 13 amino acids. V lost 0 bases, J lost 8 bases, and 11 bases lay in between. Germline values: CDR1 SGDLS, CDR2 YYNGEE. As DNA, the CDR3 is TGTGCCAGCAGCGTAGACGGGGAGTACGGCTACACCTTC. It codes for CASSVDGEYGYTF.

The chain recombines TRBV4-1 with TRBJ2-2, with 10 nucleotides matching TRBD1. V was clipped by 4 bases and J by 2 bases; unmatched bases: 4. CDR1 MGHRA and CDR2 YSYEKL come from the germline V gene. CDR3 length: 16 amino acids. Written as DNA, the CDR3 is TGCGCCAGCAGCCCGGGACAGGGGCCCAACACCGGGGAGCTGTTTTTT. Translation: CASSPGQGPNTGELFF.